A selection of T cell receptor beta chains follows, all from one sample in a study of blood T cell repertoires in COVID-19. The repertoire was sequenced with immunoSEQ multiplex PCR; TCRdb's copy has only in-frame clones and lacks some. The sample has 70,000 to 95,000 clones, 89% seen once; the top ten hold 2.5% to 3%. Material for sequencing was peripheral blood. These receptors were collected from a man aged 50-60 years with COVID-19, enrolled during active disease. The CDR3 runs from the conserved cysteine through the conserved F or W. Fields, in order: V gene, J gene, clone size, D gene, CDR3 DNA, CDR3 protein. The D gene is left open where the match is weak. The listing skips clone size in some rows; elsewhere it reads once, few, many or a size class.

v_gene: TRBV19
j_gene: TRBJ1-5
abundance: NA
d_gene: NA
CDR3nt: TGTGCCAGTAGTACCGCTCTTAGCGGGACCGGCAATCAGCCCCAGCATTTT
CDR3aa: CASSTALSGTGNQPQHF

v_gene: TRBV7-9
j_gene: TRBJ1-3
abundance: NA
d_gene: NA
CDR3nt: TGTGCCAGCAGCTTAGACCACGGAGACTTTGGAAACACCATATATTTT
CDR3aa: CASSLDHGDFGNTIYF

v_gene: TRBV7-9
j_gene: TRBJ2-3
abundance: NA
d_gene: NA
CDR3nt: TGTGCCAGCACCTCTATTTATAGCACAGATACGCAGTATTTT
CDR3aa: CASTSIYSTDTQYF

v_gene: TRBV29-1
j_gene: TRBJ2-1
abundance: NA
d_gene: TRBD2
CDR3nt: TGCAGCGTTGAAGTGGGCGGGGGGGCCCATGAGCAGTTCTTC
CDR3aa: CSVEVGGGAHEQFF

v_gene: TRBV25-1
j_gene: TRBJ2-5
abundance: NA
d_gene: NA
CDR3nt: TGTGCCAGCAGTTACTTCGAGGGAGCAGAGACCCAGTACTTC
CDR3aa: CASSYFEGAETQYF

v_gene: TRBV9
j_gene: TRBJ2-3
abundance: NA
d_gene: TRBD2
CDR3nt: TGTGCCAGCAGCGTATTTGGGACTAGCGGGGGGGCGGATACGCAGTATTTT
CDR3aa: CASSVFGTSGGADTQYF

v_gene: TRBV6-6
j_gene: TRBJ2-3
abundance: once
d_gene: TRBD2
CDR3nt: TGTGCCAGCAGTCACGAAGGGGCTAGCGGGGGGGATACGCAGTATTTT
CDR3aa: CASSHEGASGGDTQYF

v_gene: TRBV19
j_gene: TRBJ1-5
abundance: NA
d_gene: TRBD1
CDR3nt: TGTGCCAGTAGTATGGGGACAGGAGGTTATCAGCCCCAGCATTTT
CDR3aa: CASSMGTGGYQPQHF

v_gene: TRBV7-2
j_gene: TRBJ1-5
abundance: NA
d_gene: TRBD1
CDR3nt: TGTGCCAGCAGTCACGGACAGGGCAATCAGCCCCAGCATTTT
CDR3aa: CASSHGQGNQPQHF

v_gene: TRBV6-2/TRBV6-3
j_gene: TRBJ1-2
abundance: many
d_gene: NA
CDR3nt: TGTGCCAGCAGTCTCGCAAGACACGGCGGCTACACCTTC
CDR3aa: CASSLARHGGYTF

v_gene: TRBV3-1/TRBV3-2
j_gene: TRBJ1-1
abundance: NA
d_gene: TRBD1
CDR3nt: TGTGCCAGCAGCACTCGGACAGGGGGAATTGAAGCTTTCTTT
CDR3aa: CASSTRTGGIEAFF

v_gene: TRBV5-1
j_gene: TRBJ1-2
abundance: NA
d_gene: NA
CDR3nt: TGCGCCAGCAGGACAGACTTGTATGGCTACACCTTC
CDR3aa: CASRTDLYGYTF

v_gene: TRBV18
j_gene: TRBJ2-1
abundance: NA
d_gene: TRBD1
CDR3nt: TGTGCCAGCTCATGGGGACAGGGGGGCTACAATGAGCAGTTCTTC
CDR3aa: CASSWGQGGYNEQFF

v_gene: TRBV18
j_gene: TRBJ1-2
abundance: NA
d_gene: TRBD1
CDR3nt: TGTGCCAGCTCACCATCGGGACAGGGAATATCGGGAGGCTACACCTTC
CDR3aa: CASSPSGQGISGGYTF

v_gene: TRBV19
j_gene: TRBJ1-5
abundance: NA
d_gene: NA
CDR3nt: TGTGCCAGTACTGGACTCAGTAATCAGCCCCAGCATTTT
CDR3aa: CASTGLSNQPQHF

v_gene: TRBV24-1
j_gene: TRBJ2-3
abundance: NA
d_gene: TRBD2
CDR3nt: TGTGCCACCAGTGATTTGGCGGGGGGGGTTGGAGATACGCAGTATTTT
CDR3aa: CATSDLAGGVGDTQYF

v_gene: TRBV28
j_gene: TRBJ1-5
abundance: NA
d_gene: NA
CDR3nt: TGTGCCAGCAGTTGGAGTTGGGAGATCAGCCAGCCCCAGCATTTT
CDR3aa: CASSWSWEISQPQHF

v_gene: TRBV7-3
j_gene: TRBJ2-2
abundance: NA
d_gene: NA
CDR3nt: TGTGCCAGCAGCTTAAATCAGAACACCGGGGAGCTGTTTTTT
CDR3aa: CASSLNQNTGELFF

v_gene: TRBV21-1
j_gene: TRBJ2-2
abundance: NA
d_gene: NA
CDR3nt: TGTGCCAGCAGCATTAATAGTCCGAACCGAAACAGGGAGTCCAACACCGGGGAGCTGTTTTTT
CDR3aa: CASSINSPNRNRESNTGELFF

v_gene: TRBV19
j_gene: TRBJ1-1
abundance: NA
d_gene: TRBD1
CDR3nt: TGTGCCAGTACCGCTCTAGGACAGGGAGACACTGAAGCTTTCTTT
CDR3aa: CASTALGQGDTEAFF

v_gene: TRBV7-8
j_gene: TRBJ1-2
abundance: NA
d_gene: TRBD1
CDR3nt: TGTGCCAGCAGCATCCGGACAGGGCGCGGCTATGGCTACACCTTC
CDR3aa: CASSIRTGRGYGYTF

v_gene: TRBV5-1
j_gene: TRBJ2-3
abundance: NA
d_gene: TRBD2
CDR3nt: TGCGCCAGCAGCTTGGTTCTAGCGGGCACAGATACGCAGTATTTT
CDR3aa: CASSLVLAGTDTQYF